Below, 9 T cell receptor beta chains from the same sample are listed, as sequenced in a study of OX40 agonist ivuxolimab in advanced cancers. The protocol was immunoSEQ multiplex PCR, while the TCRdb copy is restricted to in-frame clones and leaves out a portion. This table holds roughly 61,000 clones, 92% found once. The sequencing used CD4+ or CD8+ T cells sorted from blood, collected in a trial of the OX40 agonist ivuxolimab. The receptor set was obtained from an adult with an advanced solid tumor such as melanoma, head and neck, liver or kidney cancer.

The chain links TRBV20-1 to TRBJ1-2; D ambiguous. The CDR3 is 10 residues long. The V gene's germline CDR1 is DFQATT and CDR2 SNEGSKA (reference sequence). V was cut by 6 bases and J by 5 bases, with 7 bases left in between. The CDR3 DNA sequence: TGCAGTGCGCACAAGTATGGCTACACCTTC. Translating gives CSAHKYGYTF.

This clone was seen a single time. The V and J genes are TRBV6-6 and TRBJ1-5, with 9 bases that match TRBD1. Unmatched junction bases numbered 7, after V lost 6 bases and J lost 4 bases. The CDR3 is 15 amino acids. In germline, CDR1 is MNHNY, CDR2 SVGAGI (reference sequence). CDR3 region: CASRRDRGVNQPQHF. As DNA, the CDR3 is TGTGCCAGCAGGCGCGACAGGGGGGTTAATCAGCCCCAGCATTTT.

The genes are TRBV9 and TRBJ2-2; D remains unclear. The CDR3 is 16 amino acids. V was shortened by 0 bases and J by 4 bases, with 13 bases between the two germline ends. The germline gives CDR1 SGDLS, CDR2 YYNGEE. CDR3 in DNA: TGTGCCAGCAGCGTAGCTCAGGTTCGGGTCACCGGGGAGCTGTTTTTT. It translates to CASSVAQVRVTGELFF.

V usage is TRBV27 and J usage is TRBJ2-7; D possibly corresponds to TRBD2 (5 bases). The CDR3 is 14 residues long. From germline, CDR1 is MNHEY and CDR2 SMNVEV (reference sequence). V was shortened by 2 bases and J by 6 bases, with 14 bases between the two germline ends. CDR3 DNA sequence: TGTGCCAGCAGTTTACTCCCGGGATGGGGCGAGCAGTACGTC. It yields the protein CASSLLPGWGEQYV.

V gene TRBV6-6 combines with J gene TRBJ2-1, with TRBD2 matching 8 bases. Looked up from germline, CDR1 is MNHNY and CDR2 is SVGAGI (reference sequence). V lost 7 bases and J lost 4; bases outside the gene matches: 6. The CDR3 spans 14 residues. CDR3 sequence reads: CASNAVAGYNEQFF. The DNA for the CDR3 is TGTGCCAGCAACGCGGTAGCGGGGTACAATGAGCAGTTCTTC.

V is TRBV19 and J is TRBJ2-3; D might be TRBD1 or TRBD2, each matching 7 bases. The CDR3 is made up of 14 amino acids. Germline loops: CDR1 LNHDA, CDR2 SQIVND (reference sequence). The ends were cut back, 2 bases at V and 6 bases at J, with 12 bases in the middle. CDR3 residues: CASSIRQGGDTQYF. CDR3 in DNA: TGTGCCAGTAGTATACGACAGGGAGGGGATACGCAGTATTTT.

The chain links TRBV19 to TRBJ1-2, with D possibly matching TRBD1 (6 bases). The length of the CDR3 is 15 residues. Trimming took off 0 bases at V and 4 bases at J, with 12 bases between the two ends. Germline CDR1 and CDR2: LNHDA and SQIVND (reference sequence). This CDR3 reads CASSIDQGIGYGYTF. The CDR3 region has the DNA TGTGCCAGTAGTATAGATCAGGGGATCGGCTATGGCTACACCTTC. Full variable domain (missing parts from reference TRBV19 and TRBJ1-2): DGGITQSPKYLFRKEGQNVTLSCEQNLNHDAMYWYRQDPGQGLRLIYYSQIVNDFQKGDIAEGYSVSREKKESFPLTVTSAQKNPTAFYLCASSIDQGIGYGYTFGSGTRLTVV.

The V gene is TRBV2, the J gene TRBJ2-1; unclear D gene. From germline, CDR1 is SNHLY and CDR2 FYNNEI. V lost 5 bases and J lost 10, with 15 bases in between. The CDR3 contains 13 residues. The CDR3 DNA sequence: TGTGCCAGCAGTTACCATTCAAGTTACGAGCAGTTCTTC. Encoded protein: CASSYHSSYEQFF. Full variable domain (remainder filled in from reference TRBV2 and TRBJ2-1): EPEVTQTPSHQVTQMGQEVILRCVPISNHLYFYWYRQILGQKVEFLVSFYNNEISEKSEIFDDQFSVERPDGSNFTLKIRSTKLEDSAMYFCASSYHSSYEQFFGPGTRLTVL.

The chain combines TRBV28 with TRBJ2-1; 13 bases fit TRBD2. The CDR3 runs 14 residues. CDR1 is MDHEN, CDR2 SYDVKM, per germline. V trimming: 11 bases; J trimming: 5 bases; junction bases outside the gene matches: 6. CDR3: CAGALAGGNNEQFF. In DNA form, the CDR3 reads TGTGCCGGCGCACTAGCGGGGGGGAACAATGAGCAGTTCTTC.